This section outlines one T cell receptor beta chain sequence together with its context. This CDR3 has 14 amino acids. With 0 bases removed from V and 8 bases from J, the gap between germline ends came to 14 bases. Germline CDR1 reads SGHDT; CDR2 reads YYEEEE. This record belongs to a study of blood T cell repertoires in COVID-19. Libraries were prepared by immunoSEQ multiplex PCR; TCRdb keeps only in-frame clonotypes and omits some of them. Here the sample spans 250,000 to 350,000 clones, around 89% being singletons. The sequenced material came from peripheral blood. The J gene is TRBJ1-2, the V gene TRBV5-6; possible D gene TRBD1, 6 bases. The clonotype was recovered from a woman aged 45-59 years with active or convalescent COVID-19. CDR3 sequence: CASSLAPGVHGYTF. DNA for the CDR3: TGTGCCAGCAGCTTGGCCCCAGGGGTGCACGGCTACACCTTC.